Shown below are 4 T cell receptor beta chains from a single sample sequenced in a study of OX40 agonist ivuxolimab in advanced cancers. Library preparation used the immunoSEQ multiplex PCR assay. TCRdb stores this immuneACCESS table with in-frame sequences only. Part of the clones is absent; in the studies checked, under half of the shortfall reflects unresolved V genes, and no reason is known for the rest. This sample comprises approximately 74,000 clones, 80% to 95% of them detected only once. The biggest ten clones account for less than 0.6% of the sample. Sequenced material: CD4+ or CD8+ T cells sorted from blood, taken in a trial of the OX40 agonist ivuxolimab. The receptors stem from an adult with an advanced solid tumor such as melanoma, head and neck, liver or kidney cancer.

A note on this clone: At one end, the junction sequence differs from germline, possibly due to a read error. This rearrangement joins TRBV7-3 to TRBJ2-7; D is ambiguous. The CDR3 is 11 residues long. CDR1 and CDR2 (germline): SGHTA, FQGTGA. The CDR3 nucleotides are TGTGCCAGCAGCTTATCCTCCGAGCAGTACTTC. Encoded protein: CASSLSSEQYF.

This chain uses TRBV6-6 with TRBJ1-5; tentative D call: TRBD1 (6 bases). The germline V and J ends were trimmed by 2 bases and 5 bases, with 10 bases remaining between them. This CDR3 has 14 amino acids. Germline CDR1 reads MNHNY; CDR2 reads SVGAGI (reference sequence). The CDR3 spells CASSYRGNDQPQHF. The CDR3 DNA reads TGTGCCAGCAGTTACAGGGGGAACGATCAGCCCCAGCATTTT.

The sample holds one count of this clone. The chain recombines TRBV11-2 with TRBJ1-4, with D unresolved. V lost 4 bases, J lost 13 bases, and 10 bases lay in between. This CDR3 comprises 11 residues. Germline CDR1 and CDR2: SGHAT and FQNNGV. CDR3 residues: CASSSSVRLFF. In nucleotides, the CDR3 is TGTGCCAGCAGCTCCTCGGTGAGACTGTTTTTT. Complete variable domain (other parts from reference TRBV11-2 and TRBJ1-4): EAGVAQSPRYKIIEKRQSVAFWCNPISGHATLYWYQQILGQGPKLLIQFQNNGVVDDSQLPKDRFSAERLKGVDSTLKIQPAKLEDSAVYLCASSSSVRLFFGSGTQLSVL.

This clone was recorded once. The chain joins TRBV7-3 to TRBJ2-3; D might be TRBD2 (5 bases). The V end was cut by 5 bases, the J end by 4 bases, with 7 bases between. Per germline, CDR1 SGHTA and CDR2 FQGTGA. There are 12 residues in the CDR3. The DNA of the CDR3 is TGTGCCAGCAGCCTGAGGGCAGATACGCAGTATTTT. This codes for CASSLRADTQYF. Looking up the rest from reference TRBV7-3 and TRBJ2-3 gives the full variable domain: GAGVSQTPSNKVTEKGKYVELRCDPISGHTALYWYRQSLGQGPEFLIYFQGTGAADDSGLPNDRFFAVRPEGSVSTLKIQRTERGDSAVYLCASSLRADTQYFGPGTRLTVL.